This TCR beta chain was identified during a study of T cells in Graves' hyperthyroidism and ophthalmopathy. Notes on the study in general: Within blood appeared most thyroid clonotypes that had expanded above 0.001.

Regions amplified from RNA transcripts were the TCR beta CDR3 regions. An initial round of RT-PCR targeting the TCR CDR3 relied on the HTBI primer set. TCRdb analysed the multiplex PCR reads with MiXCR anew, one entry per CDR3 protein. The sample records 550,000 to 700,000 distinct CDR3 sequences, roughly 50% being singletons. Regarding this clonotype: Its antigen is currently unknown. Mismatch with germline at one junction end may stem from a read error.

On the basis of clinical symptoms, serum thyroxine and TRAb, thyroid ultrasound and orbital computed tomography, diagnoses were made. From germline, CDR1 is SGHVS and CDR2 FQNEAQ. The CDR3 is 14 residues long. The sequence was obtained from an adult woman with Graves' disease, either hyperthyroidism or ophthalmopathy (not recorded which). The chain couples TRBV7-8 to TRBJ2-7, with D possibly TRBD1 on 6 matching bases. Sequenced material: peripheral blood or thyroid tissue (not recorded which). The CDR3 loop reads CASSLMDSTGELYF. The CDR3 DNA sequence: TGTGCCAGCAGCTTAATGGACAGCACCGGGGAGCTGTACTTC.